This TCR beta chain was sequenced for a study of a mutant IDH1 vaccine in newly diagnosed glioma. Study as a whole: Patients had eight vaccinations, in weeks 1, 3, 5, 7, 11, 15, 19 and 23. With temozolomide cycles, or 4-6 weeks after radiotherapy alone, vaccination was started. Standard pretreatment was either radiotherapy, temozolomide, or, for most, radiochemotherapy with temozolomide.

The method was immunoSEQ multiplex PCR; TCRdb's version includes in-frame clones alone and lacks a portion of them. The sample contains roughly 38,000 clones, about four fifths of which appear only once. Study-level points and caveats: Alterations occurring in top peripheral T cell clonotypes seemed unrelated to pseudoprogression.

Germline-derived CDR1 and CDR2 are LGHNA and YNFKEQ. The CDR3 is 14 residues long. The J segment lost 6 bases and the V segment lost 1 base, leaving 2 bases of the junction unmatched. Documented time point: week 23, last vaccination. Every single dose of the vaccine, 300 ug of mutant IDH1 20-mer peptide, came with topical imiquimod. About this clone itself: No antigen is known for it.

The material was PBMCs, obtained from a glioma patient whose treatment included an IDH1 peptide vaccine. The genes are TRBV4-2 and TRBJ1-4; TRBD1 agrees at 7 bases. This TCR derives from a woman aged 40 to 50 with glioma. Some clones in this sample may be carry-over from other donors' samples. CDR3 in DNA: TGTGCCAGCAGCCAAGGAGGGACAGATGAAAAACTGTTTTTT. As protein: CASSQGGTDEKLFF.